One and the same sample provided the 25 T cell receptor beta chains below, sequenced in a study of Ad26.COV2.S vaccination and SARS-CoV-2 variants. Treatment here: 15 to 20 received Ad26.COV2.S at low or high dose, single or two shots; about 5 received placebo; per-sample allocation not given. Sampling occurred on day 63 after the first vaccine or placebo injection. Profiled with immunoSEQ multiplex PCR; TCRdb holds only in-frame clones, not every one. The table shows some 640,000 clones, with 89% occurring only once. The sequencing here drew on peripheral blood, taken in a trial of Ad26.COV2.S vaccine versus placebo. The receptors were gathered from a person between 18 and 59 years old who received the Ad26.COV2.S COVID-19 vaccine or a placebo.

V and J are TRBV19 and TRBJ2-5; 11 nucleotides align to TRBD2. CDR3 length: 15 residues. The J segment lost 2 bases and the V segment lost 8 bases, leaving 7 bases of the junction unmatched. Germline CDR1 is LNHDA and CDR2 is SQIVND (reference sequence). CDR3 amino acids: CASGPGLAVQETQYF. Written as DNA, the CDR3 is TGTGCCAGTGGGCCGGGACTAGCGGTACAAGAGACCCAGTACTTC.

V gene TRBV27 combines with J gene TRBJ2-5, with TRBD2 identical over 11 bases. Trimming at V came to 1 base and at J to 4 bases, leaving 2 bases not matched to a gene. The germline V gene has CDR1 MNHEY and CDR2 SMNVEV (reference sequence). This CDR3 is built from 15 residues. The CDR3 bases are TGTGCCAGCAGTTTATTAGCGGGGGGGCGAGAGACCCAGTACTTC. This sequence encodes CASSLLAGGRETQYF.

Comments on this clone: Distinct nucleotide sequences in the sample also encode this CDR3. The V and J genes are TRBV27 and TRBJ2-7, with a tentative D call TRBD1 (5 bases). Per the germline V gene, CDR1 is MNHEY and CDR2 is SMNVEV (reference sequence). CDR3 length equals 13 residues. Trimming took off 5 bases at V and 0 bases at J, with 8 bases between the two ends. DNA for the CDR3: TGTGCCAGCAGTCCCGACAGCTCCTACGAGCAGTACTTC. Protein product: CASSPDSSYEQYF.

This sequence joins TRBV18 and TRBJ2-2; D possibly corresponds to TRBD1 (5 bases). Between the trimmed V and J ends, which lost 5 bases and 4 bases, there was a span of 14 bases. This CDR3 region has 15 residues. CDR1 and CDR2 from the germline V gene are KGHSH and LQKENI. In nucleotides, the CDR3 is TGTGCCAGCTCATCAGACAGTTCCGGCACCGGGGAGCTGTTTTTT. Protein: CASSSDSSGTGELFF.

The J gene is TRBJ2-1, the V gene TRBV7-9, with 7 bases lining up with TRBD2. V dropped 2 bases and J dropped 4; count of bases not matched to a gene: 2. The length of the CDR3 is 14 residues. Germline V gene lookup returns CDR1 SEHNR and CDR2 FQNEAQ (reference sequence). CDR3 region: CASSLSGAYNEQFF. The CDR3 coding sequence is TGTGCCAGCAGCTTAAGCGGGGCTTACAATGAGCAGTTCTTC.

This chain's CDR3 is CATSQGPYGYTF. The CDR3 region has the DNA TGTGCCACCTCCCAGGGCCCCTATGGCTACACCTTC. The chain joins TRBV6-5 to TRBJ1-2, with D perhaps TRBD1 (5 bases). Trimming stripped 10 bases from V and 4 bases from J, with 13 bases between. The CDR3 consists of 12 residues. Germline V gives CDR1 MNHEY, CDR2 SVGAGI.

J is TRBJ2-2 and V is TRBV6-2 or TRBV6-3, with 12 bases matching TRBD2. CDR1 is MNHEY and CDR2 is SVGEGT in the germline V gene. The CDR3 is made up of 18 amino acids. V lost 0 bases, J lost 7 bases, and 9 bases stayed unmatched. CDR3 protein: CASSYSPLLAGGRGELFF. The CDR3 coding sequence is TGTGCCAGCAGTTACTCGCCGTTACTAGCGGGGGGCCGCGGGGAGCTGTTTTTT.

This clone has just one count. The chain joins TRBV2 to TRBJ2-7, with D maybe TRBD2 (5 bases). The germline gives CDR1 SNHLY, CDR2 FYNNEI. The CDR3 is 14 amino acids. V was trimmed by 5 bases and J by 5 bases, leaving 16 bases between them. This CDR3 reads CASSLDSGMDEQYF. In DNA, the CDR3 is TGTGCCAGCAGTCTGGACTCGGGAATGGACGAGCAGTACTTC. Combining the CDR3 with reference TRBV2 and TRBJ2-7 gives the whole variable domain EPEVTQTPSHQVTQMGQEVILRCVPISNHLYFYWYRQILGQKVEFLVSFYNNEISEKSEIFDDQFSVERPDGSNFTLKIRSTKLEDSAMYFCASSLDSGMDEQYFGPGTRLTVT.

The rearrangement uses TRBV19 and TRBJ2-1; D gene ambiguous. Trimming took 7 bases from V and 0 from J, leaving 16 bases between them. CDR1 LNHDA and CDR2 SQIVND come from the germline V gene (reference sequence). The CDR3 runs to 16 residues. CDR3 nucleotides: TGTGCCAGTACTCCCCTTCCAAGGAGCTCCTACAATGAGCAGTTCTTC. It encodes CASTPLPRSSYNEQFF.

The rearrangement joins TRBV5-1 to TRBJ2-7, with 8 bases lining up with TRBD2. CDR1 is SGHRS, CDR2 YFSETQ, per germline. The junction had 4 bases not matched to a gene; V was cut back by 4 bases and J by 1 base. CDR3 length equals 14 residues. This CDR3 is CASSPREGSYEQYF. In DNA, the CDR3 is TGCGCCAGCAGCCCTCGGGAGGGATCCTACGAGCAGTACTTC.

With respect to this clone: This sample includes further DNA sequences coding for the same CDR3. This chain connects TRBV19 to TRBJ2-2; no firm D call. Trimming cost V 5 bases and J 5 bases, with 9 bases left between them. The CDR3 has 13 amino acids. The V gene's germline CDR1 is LNHDA and CDR2 SQIVND (reference sequence). The CDR3: CASSLGGTGELFF. The CDR3 coding sequence is TGTGCCAGTAGTCTCGGCGGAACCGGGGAGCTGTTTTTT.

The chain links TRBV6-5 to TRBJ2-1; 8 nucleotides match TRBD2. The V gene end was trimmed by 6 bases and the J gene end by 15 bases; junction bases not matched to a gene: 13. Germline V gives CDR1 MNHEY, CDR2 SVGAGI. The CDR3 is 13 amino acids. CDR3 nucleotide sequence: TGTGCCAGCAGCCGGGGGGGACCCGGGGATGTGTTCTTC. As protein: CASSRGGPGDVFF.

V is TRBV11-3 and J is TRBJ2-1; D ambiguous. Trimming took off 4 bases at V and 6 bases at J, with 7 bases between the two ends. This CDR3 is 12 amino acids long. Per germline, CDR1 SGHNT and CDR2 YENEEA. The DNA for the CDR3 is TGTGCCAGCAGCTCTTCGGGCAATGAGCAGTTCTTC. It is translated as CASSSSGNEQFF.

The genes are TRBV30 and TRBJ1-2; the match to TRBD1 covers 7 bases. Germline CDR1 is GTSNPN and CDR2 is SVGIG (reference sequence). The CDR3 is 13 amino acids. V lost 7 bases and J lost 5; bases outside the gene matches: 10. Written as DNA, the CDR3 is TGTGCCTTGACAGGGATAGATGGGTATGGCTACACCTTC. Amino acids: CALTGIDGYGYTF.

This sequence joins TRBV19 and TRBJ1-1; D possibly corresponds to TRBD1 (5 bases). Germline V gives CDR1 LNHDA, CDR2 SQIVND (reference sequence). Trimming took 3 bases from V and 6 from J, leaving 11 bases between them. There are 13 residues in the CDR3. CDR3 amino acids: CASSMGVSAEAFF. CDR3 sequence (DNA): TGTGCCAGTAGTATGGGGGTTTCAGCTGAAGCTTTCTTT.

This chain joins TRBV10-3 and TRBJ2-5; 8 bases line up with TRBD2. The ends lost 6 bases at V and 4 bases at J; junction bases unmatched: 7. The CDR3 contains 14 residues. Per the germline V gene, CDR1 is ENHRY and CDR2 is SYGVKD. The CDR3 DNA sequence: TGTGCCATCAGCTTAGGACTAGCCCCAGAGACCCAGTACTTC. Protein: CAISLGLAPETQYF.

The chain recombines TRBV19 with TRBJ1-5, with D hard to call. This CDR3 is built from 14 residues. Germline CDR1 is LNHDA and CDR2 is SQIVND (reference sequence). Trimming cost V 6 bases and J 3 bases, with 12 bases left between them. CDR3 loop: CASRVRGNNQPQHF. The CDR3 nucleotides read TGTGCCAGTAGAGTCCGCGGAAACAATCAGCCCCAGCATTTT.

The chain combines TRBV10-3 with TRBJ2-6; D not certain. V was cut by 2 bases and J by 0 bases, with 8 bases left in between. The CDR3 runs to 16 residues. CDR1 ENHRY and CDR2 SYGVKD come from the germline V gene. The CDR3 sequence: CAISEGSNSGANVLTF. CDR3 sequence (DNA): TGTGCCATCAGTGAGGGAAGTAACTCTGGGGCCAACGTCCTGACTTTC.

The V and J genes are TRBV12-3 or TRBV12-4 and TRBJ1-2; perhaps TRBD1 as D (6 bases). The CDR3 consists of 13 residues. Trimming pared 4 bases from V and 5 bases from J, leaving 11 bases between. The CDR3: CASSWGRGYGYTF. The CDR3 bases are TGTGCCAGCAGTTGGGGGCGGGGTTATGGCTACACCTTC.

The V gene is TRBV30, the J gene TRBJ2-2; D is perhaps TRBD1 (6 bases). Germline-derived CDR1 and CDR2 are GTSNPN and SVGIG (reference sequence). V gave up 2 bases and J gave up 4 bases, with 11 bases separating them. This CDR3 comprises 14 residues. Here the CDR3 reads CAWSLGHSTGELFF. In DNA form, the CDR3 reads TGTGCCTGGAGTTTGGGACACAGCACCGGGGAGCTGTTTTTT.

The rearrangement links TRBV27 to TRBJ2-7; TRBD2 matches at 9 bases. The CDR3 is 14 residues long. Trimming cost V 1 base and J 7 bases; bases outside gene matches: 5. Germline V gives CDR1 MNHEY, CDR2 SMNVEV (reference sequence). Written as DNA, the CDR3 is TGTGCCAGCAGTTTATTAGCGGGAGCCCTAGAGCAGTACTTC. Its protein product is CASSLLAGALEQYF.

This clone was observed a handful of times. This chain uses TRBV30 with TRBJ2-5; tentatively, D is TRBD1 (5 bases). CDR1 GTSNPN and CDR2 SVGIG come from the germline V gene (reference sequence). The CDR3 spans 11 residues. The V end was cut by 3 bases, the J end by 5 bases, with 7 bases between. The CDR3 protein is CAWRQEETQYF. As DNA, the CDR3 is TGTGCCTGGAGACAGGAGGAGACCCAGTACTTC.

The chain is built from TRBV9 and TRBJ2-3; TRBD2 aligns across 7 bases. V shed 0 bases and J 5 bases; nucleotides not matched to a gene: 3. The CDR3 covers 14 residues. Germline CDR1 is SGDLS and CDR2 is YYNGEE. The DNA of the CDR3 is TGTGCCAGCAGCGTAGCGGCTAGCGGAGATACGCAGTATTTT. This gives the protein CASSVAASGDTQYF.

CDR3 DNA: TGCGCCAGCAGCCTACAAAGGGCTCTCACTAACTATGGCTACACCTTC. Its protein product is CASSLQRALTNYGYTF. The V gene is TRBV4-1, the J gene TRBJ1-2; D gene uncertain. Germline loops: CDR1 MGHRA, CDR2 YSYEKL. The CDR3 has 16 residues. V was pared by 4 bases and J by 0 bases, with 15 bases between.

The rearrangement joins TRBV10-3 to TRBJ2-5; no clear D. Per the germline V gene, CDR1 is ENHRY and CDR2 is SYGVKD. Trimming stripped 2 bases from V and 3 bases from J, with 10 bases between. The CDR3 has 14 amino acids. The CDR3 loop is CAISEAQWEETQYF. The CDR3 DNA reads as TGTGCCATCAGTGAGGCCCAGTGGGAAGAGACCCAGTACTTC.